These 7 T cell receptor beta chains share one sample of origin, sequenced in a study of blood T cells in healthy people across ages. Then a second PCR, running about 6 to 12 cycles, was carried out with a sample-barcoded 5' primer and a J-beta primer mix. TCRdb reprocessed the 5' RACE reads via MiXCR and lists one record per CDR3 protein. The sample holds hundreds of thousands of distinct CDR3 sequences; 20% to 25% are singletons and the top ten take approximately 3.7%. Material for sequencing was blood. These receptors were obtained from a man in his 70s in good health.

The CDR3 reads CASSPRRAGTYEQYF. The DNA of the CDR3 is TGTGCCAGCAGCCCTAGACGGGCAGGGACCTACGAGCAGTACTTC. This chain joins TRBV9 and TRBJ2-7; D is possibly TRBD1 (5 bases). V dropped 4 bases and J dropped 2 bases, with 16 bases sitting between them. This CDR3 is built from 15 residues. Germline V CDR1 and CDR2: SGDLS, YYNGEE.

This clonotype was seen a handful of times. The rearrangement links TRBV4-3 to TRBJ2-4, with 7 bases fitting TRBD1. V lost 1 base to trimming and J lost 9 bases; unmatched junction nucleotides: 6. Germline V gives CDR1 LGHNA, CDR2 YSLEER. The length of the CDR3 is 14 residues. Written as DNA, the CDR3 is TGCGCCAGCAGCCAAGGACAGGGTGCGGGCATTCAGTACTTC. This encodes CASSQGQGAGIQYF.

V and J are TRBV10-3 and TRBJ2-7; TRBD1 matches 7 bases. CDR1 is ENHRY, CDR2 SYGVKD, per germline. The CDR3 totals 14 residues. V dropped 2 bases and J dropped 1; count of bases not matched to a gene: 2. The CDR3 region is CAISEVRGSYEQYF. Written as DNA, the CDR3 is TGTGCCATCAGTGAGGTCAGGGGGTCCTACGAGCAGTACTTC.

This clonotype was seen more than once but under ten times. The chain has TRBV7-6 and TRBJ1-4, with 9 nucleotides matching TRBD1. J gave up 7 bases and V 5 bases, and 8 bases lay outside the gene matches. Germline V gene sequence: CDR1 SGHVS, CDR2 FNYEAQ. CDR3 length: 15 residues. The CDR3 DNA sequence: TGTGCCAGCAGCCCCAACAGGGGGCTTGTTGAAAAACTGTTTTTT. It is translated as CASSPNRGLVEKLFF.

The rearrangement joins TRBV11-2 to TRBJ1-1; D uncertain. Trimming shortened V by 5 bases and J by 5 bases, and 18 bases separated the two germline ends. The germline V gene encodes CDR1 SGHAT and CDR2 FQNNGV. CDR3 length: 15 amino acids. CDR3 sequence reads: CASSPSSAGITEAFF. The CDR3 DNA sequence: TGTGCCAGCAGCCCCAGCTCAGCAGGAATTACTGAAGCTTTCTTT.

This clonotype has just a few counts. The V and J genes are TRBV6-5 and TRBJ2-2; the D gene is possibly TRBD1 (6 bases). V lost 6 bases and J lost 5, with 13 bases in between. CDR3 length: 14 amino acids. The germline V gene encodes CDR1 MNHEY and CDR2 SVGAGI. CDR3 sequence reads: CASSRQVATGELFF. The CDR3 coding sequence is TGTGCCAGCAGCCGACAGGTGGCGACCGGGGAGCTGTTTTTT.

This chain links TRBV5-1 with TRBJ2-4; 7 positions agree with TRBD1. V gave up 3 bases and J gave up 7 bases; unmatched junction bases: 10. CDR3 length: 15 amino acids. Germline V gene lookup returns CDR1 SGHRS and CDR2 YFSETQ. CDR3 bases: TGCGCCAGCAGCTCGGTAGGGGGCAACGGGAACATTCAGTACTTC. As protein: CASSSVGGNGNIQYF.